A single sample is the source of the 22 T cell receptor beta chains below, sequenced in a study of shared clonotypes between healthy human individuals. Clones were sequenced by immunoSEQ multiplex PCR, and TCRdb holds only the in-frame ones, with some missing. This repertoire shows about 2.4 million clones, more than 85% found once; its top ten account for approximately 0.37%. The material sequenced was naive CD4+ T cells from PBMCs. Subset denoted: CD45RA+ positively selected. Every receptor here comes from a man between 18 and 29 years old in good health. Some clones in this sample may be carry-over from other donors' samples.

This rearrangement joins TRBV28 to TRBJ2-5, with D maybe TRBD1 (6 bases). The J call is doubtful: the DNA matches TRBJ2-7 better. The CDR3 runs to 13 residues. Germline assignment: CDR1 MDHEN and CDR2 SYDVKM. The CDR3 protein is CASSSTGPYEQYF. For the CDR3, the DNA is TGTGCCAGCAGTTCGACAGGCCCCTACGAGCAGTACTTC.

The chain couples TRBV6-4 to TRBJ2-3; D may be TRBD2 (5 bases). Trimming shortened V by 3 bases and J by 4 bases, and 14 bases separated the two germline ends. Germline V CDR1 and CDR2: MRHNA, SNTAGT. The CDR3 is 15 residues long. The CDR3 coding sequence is TGTGCCAGCAGTGAGGGAGCATCCTTGGCAGATACGCAGTATTTT. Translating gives CASSEGASLADTQYF.

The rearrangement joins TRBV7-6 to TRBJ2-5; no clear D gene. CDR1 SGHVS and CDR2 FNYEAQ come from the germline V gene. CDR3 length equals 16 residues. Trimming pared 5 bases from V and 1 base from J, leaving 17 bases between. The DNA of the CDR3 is TGTGCCAGCAGCCCTAACTTTTGGACCAGCCAAGAGACCCAGTACTTC. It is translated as CASSPNFWTSQETQYF.

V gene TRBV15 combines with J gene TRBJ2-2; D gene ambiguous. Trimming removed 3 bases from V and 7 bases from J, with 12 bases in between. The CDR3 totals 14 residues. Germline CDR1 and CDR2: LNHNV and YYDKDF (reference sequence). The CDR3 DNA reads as TGTGCCACCAGCAGGTCCTGGGCTTACGGGGAGCTGTTTTTT. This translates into CATSRSWAYGELFF.

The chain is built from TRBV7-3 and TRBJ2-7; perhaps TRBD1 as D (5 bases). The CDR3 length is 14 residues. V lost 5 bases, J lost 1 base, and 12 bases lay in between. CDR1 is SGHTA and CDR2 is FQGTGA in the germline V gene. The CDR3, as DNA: TGTGCCAGCAGCATAGGGGATTCTTCCTACGAGCAGTACTTC. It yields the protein CASSIGDSSYEQYF.

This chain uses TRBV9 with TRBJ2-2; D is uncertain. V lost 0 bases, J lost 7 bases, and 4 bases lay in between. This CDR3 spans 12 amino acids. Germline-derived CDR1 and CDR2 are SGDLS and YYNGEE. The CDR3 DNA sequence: TGTGCCAGCAGCGTAGAGCACGGGGAGCTGTTTTTT. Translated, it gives CASSVEHGELFF.

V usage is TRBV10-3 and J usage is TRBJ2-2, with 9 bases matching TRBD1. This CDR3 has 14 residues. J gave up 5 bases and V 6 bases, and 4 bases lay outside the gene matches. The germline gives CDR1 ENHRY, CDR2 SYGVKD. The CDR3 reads CAIRGQGGTGELFF. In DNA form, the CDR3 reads TGTGCCATCAGGGGACAGGGAGGGACCGGGGAGCTGTTTTTT.

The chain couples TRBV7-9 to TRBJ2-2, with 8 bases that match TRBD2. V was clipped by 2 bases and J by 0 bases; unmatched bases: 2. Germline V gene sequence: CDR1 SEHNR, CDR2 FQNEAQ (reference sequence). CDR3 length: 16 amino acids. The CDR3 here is CASSLRAGANTGELFF. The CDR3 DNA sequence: TGTGCCAGCAGCTTACGAGCGGGGGCGAACACCGGGGAGCTGTTTTTT.

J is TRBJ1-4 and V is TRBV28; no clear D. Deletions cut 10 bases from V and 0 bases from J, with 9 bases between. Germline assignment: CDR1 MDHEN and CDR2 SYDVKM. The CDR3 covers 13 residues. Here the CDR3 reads CAIQTPTNEKLFF. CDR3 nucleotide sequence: TGTGCCATACAGACCCCAACTAATGAAAAACTGTTTTTT.

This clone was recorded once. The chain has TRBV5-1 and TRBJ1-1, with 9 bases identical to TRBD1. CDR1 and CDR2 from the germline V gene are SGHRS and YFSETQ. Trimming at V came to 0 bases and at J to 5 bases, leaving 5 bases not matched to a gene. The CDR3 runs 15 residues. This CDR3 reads CASSLEQGAGTEAFF. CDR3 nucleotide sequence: TGCGCCAGCAGCTTGGAACAGGGGGCCGGAACTGAAGCTTTCTTT.

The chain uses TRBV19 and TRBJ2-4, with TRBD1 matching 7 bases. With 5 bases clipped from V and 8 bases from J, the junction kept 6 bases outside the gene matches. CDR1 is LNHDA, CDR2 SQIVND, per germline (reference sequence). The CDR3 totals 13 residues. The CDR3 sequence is CASSDRVGDIQYF. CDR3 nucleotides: TGTGCCAGTAGTGACAGGGTGGGAGACATTCAGTACTTC.

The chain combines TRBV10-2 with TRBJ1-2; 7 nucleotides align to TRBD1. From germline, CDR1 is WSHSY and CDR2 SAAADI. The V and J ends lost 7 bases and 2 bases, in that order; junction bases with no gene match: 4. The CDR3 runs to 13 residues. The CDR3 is CASNPTGNYGYTF. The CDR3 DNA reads TGCGCCAGCAACCCGACAGGGAACTATGGCTACACCTTC.

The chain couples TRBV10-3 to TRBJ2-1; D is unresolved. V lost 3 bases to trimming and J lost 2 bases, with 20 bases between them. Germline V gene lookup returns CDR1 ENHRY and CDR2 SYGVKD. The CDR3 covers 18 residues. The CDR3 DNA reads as TGTGCCATCAGTGATCCCCCCGGTGGGCTATCCGCCTACAATGAGCAGTTCTTC. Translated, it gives CAISDPPGGLSAYNEQFF.

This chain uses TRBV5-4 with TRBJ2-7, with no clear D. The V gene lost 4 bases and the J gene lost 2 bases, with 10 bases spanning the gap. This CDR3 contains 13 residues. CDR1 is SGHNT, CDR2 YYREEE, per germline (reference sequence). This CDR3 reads CASSTDPAYEQYF. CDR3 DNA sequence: TGTGCCAGCAGCACCGATCCAGCCTACGAGCAGTACTTC.

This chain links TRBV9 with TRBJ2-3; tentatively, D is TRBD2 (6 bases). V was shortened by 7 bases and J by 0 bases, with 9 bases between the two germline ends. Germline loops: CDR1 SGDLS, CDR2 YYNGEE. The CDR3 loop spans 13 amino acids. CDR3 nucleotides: TGTGCCAGCGCGGGGCAGAGCACAGATACGCAGTATTTT. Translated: CASAGQSTDTQYF.

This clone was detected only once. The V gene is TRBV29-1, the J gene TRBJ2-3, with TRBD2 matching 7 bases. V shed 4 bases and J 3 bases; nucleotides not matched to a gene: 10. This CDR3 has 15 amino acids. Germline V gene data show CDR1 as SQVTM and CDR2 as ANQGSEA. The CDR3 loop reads CSVVRLAELTDTQYF. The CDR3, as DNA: TGCAGCGTTGTTCGTCTAGCGGAACTTACAGATACGCAGTATTTT.

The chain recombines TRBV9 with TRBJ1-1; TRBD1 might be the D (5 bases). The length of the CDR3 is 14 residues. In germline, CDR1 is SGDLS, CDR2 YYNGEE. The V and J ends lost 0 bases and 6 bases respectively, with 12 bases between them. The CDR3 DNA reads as TGTGCCAGCAGCGTAGGCTCGGGGGACGCTGAAGCTTTCTTT. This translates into CASSVGSGDAEAFF.

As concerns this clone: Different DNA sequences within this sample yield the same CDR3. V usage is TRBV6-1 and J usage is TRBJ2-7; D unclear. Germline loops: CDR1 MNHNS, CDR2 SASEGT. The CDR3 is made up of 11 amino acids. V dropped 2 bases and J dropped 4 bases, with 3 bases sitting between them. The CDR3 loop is CASSERYEQYF. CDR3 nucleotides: TGTGCCAGCAGTGAACGTTACGAGCAGTACTTC.

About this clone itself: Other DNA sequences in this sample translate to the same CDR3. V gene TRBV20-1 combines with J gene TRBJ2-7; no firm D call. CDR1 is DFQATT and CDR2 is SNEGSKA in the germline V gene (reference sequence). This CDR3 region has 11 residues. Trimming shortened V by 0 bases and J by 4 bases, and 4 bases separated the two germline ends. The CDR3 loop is CSARDIYEQYF. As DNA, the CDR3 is TGCAGTGCTAGAGATATATACGAGCAGTACTTC.

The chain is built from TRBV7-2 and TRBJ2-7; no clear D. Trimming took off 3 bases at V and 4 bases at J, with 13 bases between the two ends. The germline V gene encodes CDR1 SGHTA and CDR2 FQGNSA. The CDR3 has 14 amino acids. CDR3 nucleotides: TGTGCCAGCAGCTTCGGACGGACGAATTACGAGCAGTACTTC. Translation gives CASSFGRTNYEQYF.

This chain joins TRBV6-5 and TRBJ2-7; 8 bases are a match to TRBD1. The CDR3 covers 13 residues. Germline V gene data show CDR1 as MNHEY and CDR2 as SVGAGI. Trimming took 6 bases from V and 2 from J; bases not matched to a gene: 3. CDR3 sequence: CASRGDRTYEQYF. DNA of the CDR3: TGTGCCAGCAGGGGGGACAGGACCTACGAGCAGTACTTC.

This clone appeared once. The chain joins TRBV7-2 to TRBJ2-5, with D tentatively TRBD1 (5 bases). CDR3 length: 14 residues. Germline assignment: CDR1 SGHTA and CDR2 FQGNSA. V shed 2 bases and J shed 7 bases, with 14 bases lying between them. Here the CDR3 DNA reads TGTGCCAGCAGCTTATTACAGGTCCCTGGGACCCAGTACTTC. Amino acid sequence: CASSLLQVPGTQYF.